The 5 T cell receptor beta chains listed next were all sequenced from one sample in a study of blood T cell repertoires in COVID-19. Sequencing used immunoSEQ multiplex PCR; TCRdb keeps in-frame clones, though not all of them. The sample has about 70,000 clones; roughly 90% are singletons. The material sequenced was peripheral blood. The source is a man aged 45 to 65 with COVID-19, enrolled during active disease.

The chain combines TRBV5-1 with TRBJ2-5; perhaps TRBD2 as D (5 bases). The V and J ends lost 5 bases and 2 bases respectively, with 13 bases between them. The CDR3 extends over 14 amino acids. Germline CDR1 is SGHRS and CDR2 is YFSETQ. This chain's CDR3 is CASRGGPSQETQYF. The CDR3 DNA reads as TGCGCCAGCAGGGGCGGGCCCTCTCAAGAGACCCAGTACTTC.

This clone was seen just once. The chain employs TRBV5-1 and TRBJ2-5; TRBD1 matches 9 bases. This CDR3 region has 14 residues. The germline V gene has CDR1 SGHRS and CDR2 YFSETQ. After removal of 2 bases from V and 5 bases from J, the junction contained 4 bases not matched to a gene. In DNA form, the CDR3 reads TGCGCCAGCAGCTTTACTGGACAGGGGGAGACCCAGTACTTC. The encoded protein is CASSFTGQGETQYF.

This clone turned up a few times. The J gene is TRBJ2-4, the V gene TRBV6-5, with 7 bases aligning to TRBD1. Germline loops: CDR1 MNHEY, CDR2 SVGAGI. The CDR3 has 15 amino acids. J gave up 7 bases and V 10 bases, and 16 bases lay outside the gene matches. CDR3 in amino acids: CAIYKPGQAKNIQYF. The CDR3 coding sequence is TGTGCCATCTATAAGCCCGGACAGGCGAAGAACATTCAGTACTTC.

This chain joins TRBV7-9 and TRBJ2-5; D may be TRBD1 (6 bases). Germline values: CDR1 SEHNR, CDR2 FQNEAQ (reference sequence). This CDR3 has 16 residues. Trimming removed 1 base at V and 5 bases at J, with 17 bases between. CDR3 in DNA: TGTGCCAGCAGCTTAGGAAGTCGGACAGTTCGGGAGACCCAGTACTTC. It translates to CASSLGSRTVRETQYF.

This clone was observed a single time. The chain links TRBV9 to TRBJ2-5; 8 bases align to TRBD2. CDR3 size: 15 residues. Per the germline V gene, CDR1 is SGDLS and CDR2 is YYNGEE. V trimming: 4 bases; J trimming: 1 base; junction bases outside the gene matches: 6. CDR3 sequence reads: CASSPYAGGQETQYF. DNA for the CDR3: TGTGCCAGCAGCCCTTACGCGGGGGGCCAAGAGACCCAGTACTTC.